The 22 T cell receptor beta chains listed next were all sequenced from one sample in a study of T cell changes during pregnancy in multiple sclerosis. Method: immunoSEQ multiplex PCR; TCRdb's copy keeps in-frame clones and lacks some. The table lists over 45,000 clones, 90% to 95% of them singletons. Sample: peripheral blood, taken in the third trimester of pregnancy. The receptor set was obtained from a female donor in good health, enrolled as a control in a pregnancy study.

The chain is built from TRBV7-2 and TRBJ1-2; perhaps TRBD1 as D (6 bases). Germline V gives CDR1 SGHTA, CDR2 FQGNSA. V lost 4 bases to trimming and J lost 2 bases, with 14 bases between them. The CDR3 has 15 amino acids. The DNA for the CDR3 is TGTGCCAGCAGCTCTCGACAGGTTGTAAACTATGGCTACACCTTC. This codes for CASSSRQVVNYGYTF.

This sequence joins TRBV5-1 and TRBJ2-2, with TRBD2 identical over 7 bases. The CDR3 has 15 residues. V shed 6 bases and J 3 bases; nucleotides not matched to a gene: 8. Germline CDR1 reads SGHRS; CDR2 reads YFSETQ. The CDR3 nucleotides read TGCGCCAGCACCGCCGGGGGGTTGGACACCGGGGAGCTGTTTTTT. This codes for CASTAGGLDTGELFF. The variable domain in full, completed from reference TRBV5-1 and TRBJ2-2, reads KAGVTQTPRYLIKTRGQQVTLSCSPISGHRSVSWYQQTPGQGLQFLFEYFSETQRNKGNFPGRFSGRQFSNSRSEMNVSTLELGDSALYLCASTAGGLDTGELFFGEGSRLTVL.

The gene calls are TRBV7-2 and TRBJ1-6, with no clear D. Trimming cost V 6 bases and J 0 bases, with 9 bases left between them. The length of the CDR3 is 15 residues. Germline-derived CDR1 and CDR2 are SGHTA and FQGNSA. This chain's CDR3 is CASSPGSSYNSPLHF. CDR3 DNA: TGTGCCAGCAGTCCCGGGAGCTCCTATAATTCACCCCTCCACTTT.

V is TRBV10-2 and J is TRBJ2-7; TRBD1 might be the D (6 bases). The germline V gene encodes CDR1 WSHSY and CDR2 SAAADI. Trimming left V 4 bases short and J 3 bases short, with 7 bases between. The CDR3 is made up of 12 amino acids. The CDR3 nucleotides read TGCGCCAGCAGTGGGACAGACTACGAGCAGTACTTC. Translating it yields CASSGTDYEQYF.

The chain employs TRBV4-3 and TRBJ2-7; 8 positions match TRBD1. Germline V lookup: CDR1 LGHNA, CDR2 YSLEER. V shed 0 bases, J shed 2 bases, and the junction held 3 bases outside the gene matches. The CDR3 extends over 15 amino acids. Written as DNA, the CDR3 is TGCGCCAGCAGCCAAGAAGGACAGGGTACCTACGAGCAGTACTTC. Translating gives CASSQEGQGTYEQYF.

CDR3 loop: CASSLFSTAQGNTIYF. CDR3 DNA: TGTGCCAGCAGTTTATTCTCGACAGCGCAAGGAAACACCATATATTTT. The chain has TRBV28 and TRBJ1-3; tentative D call: TRBD1 (5 bases). V shed 1 base and J shed 4 bases, with 14 bases lying between them. Germline V gene lookup returns CDR1 MDHEN and CDR2 SYDVKM. There are 16 residues in the CDR3. Drawing the rest from reference TRBV28 and TRBJ1-3, the complete variable domain is DVKVTQSSRYLVKRTGEKVFLECVQDMDHENMFWYRQDPGLGLRLIYFSYDVKMKEKGDIPEGYSVSREKKERFSLILESASTNQTSMYLCASSLFSTAQGNTIYFGEGSWLTVV.

The rearrangement joins TRBV9 to TRBJ2-5; 9 bases align to TRBD2. Trimming removed 7 bases from V and 5 bases from J; junction bases left unmatched: 9. CDR3 length: 14 amino acids. CDR1 SGDLS and CDR2 YYNGEE come from the germline V gene. The CDR3 reads CASGGAGGWETQYF. The CDR3 DNA follows: TGTGCCAGCGGCGGAGCGGGGGGATGGGAGACCCAGTACTTC.

The chain has TRBV15 and TRBJ1-2, with D possibly matching TRBD1 (5 bases). V lost 3 bases and J lost 0, with 11 bases in between. The CDR3 is made up of 15 amino acids. CDR1 is LNHNV, CDR2 YYDKDF, per germline (reference sequence). Here the CDR3 reads CATSSNQGSNYGYTF. The CDR3 DNA reads TGTGCCACCAGCAGTAATCAGGGATCTAACTATGGCTACACCTTC.

CDR3 region: CASSPHKGDAVPYEQYF. The CDR3, as DNA: TGTGCCAGCAGCCCTCATAAGGGGGACGCCGTACCCTACGAGCAGTACTTC. The chain employs TRBV7-8 and TRBJ2-7; the D gene is possibly TRBD1 (6 bases). Germline V gives CDR1 SGHVS, CDR2 FQNEAQ. This CDR3 contains 17 residues. Trimming shortened V by 5 bases and J by 2 bases, and 22 bases separated the two germline ends.

The chain employs TRBV29-1 and TRBJ1-3; D remains ambiguous. This CDR3 has 13 residues. CDR1 and CDR2 from the germline V gene are SQVTM and ANQGSEA. The V gene lost 4 bases and the J gene lost 2 bases, with 9 bases spanning the gap. The CDR3 DNA follows: TGCAGCGTTGGTGGAGGCACTGGAAACACCATATATTTT. Encoded protein: CSVGGGTGNTIYF.

The gene calls are TRBV7-9 and TRBJ2-3, with 12 positions matching TRBD2. Germline CDR1 SEHNR, CDR2 FQNEAQ (reference sequence). The J segment lost 3 bases and the V segment lost 4 bases, leaving 2 bases of the junction unmatched. CDR3 size: 15 residues. The CDR3 loop reads CASSSGLAGTDTQYF. In DNA, the CDR3 is TGTGCCAGCAGCTCCGGACTAGCGGGGACAGATACGCAGTATTTT. Full variable domain (missing parts from reference TRBV7-9 and TRBJ2-3): DTGVSQNPRHKITKRGQNVTFRCDPISEHNRLYWYRQTLGQGPEFLTYFQNEAQLEKSRLLSDRFSAERPKGSFSTLEIQRTEQGDSAMYLCASSSGLAGTDTQYFGPGTRLTVL.

This chain connects TRBV2 to TRBJ1-1; possibly TRBD1 for D (6 bases). This CDR3 has 14 residues. V shed 8 bases and J shed 7 bases, with 20 bases lying between them. CDR1 and CDR2 (germline): SNHLY, FYNNEI. CDR3: CASSRNRDTYEAFF. The CDR3 DNA sequence: TGTGCCAGCTCTCGTAACCGGGACACATATGAAGCTTTCTTT.

The chain employs TRBV19 and TRBJ1-4; D is undetermined. This CDR3 spans 14 amino acids. Germline V CDR1 and CDR2: LNHDA, SQIVND (reference sequence). V was clipped by 2 bases and J by 1 base, with 5 bases between them. CDR3 bases: TGTGCCAGTAGTATACTCGGAACTAATGAAAAACTGTTTTTT. Encoded protein: CASSILGTNEKLFF.

This chain joins TRBV5-1 and TRBJ2-5; D is unclear. Germline V gene lookup returns CDR1 SGHRS and CDR2 YFSETQ. This CDR3 has 12 residues. Trimming stripped 7 bases from V and 0 bases from J, with 7 bases between. CDR3 sequence (DNA): TGCGCCAGCTGGGCTTACCAAGAGACCCAGTACTTC. Translated, it gives CASWAYQETQYF.

J is TRBJ1-1 and V is TRBV6-6; D gene unclear. Germline values: CDR1 MNHNY, CDR2 SVGAGI (reference sequence). The CDR3 has 12 amino acids. V was clipped by 4 bases and J by 6 bases, with 9 bases between them. CDR3 nucleotide sequence: TGTGCCAGCAGTTTGCCCGAGGCTGAAGCTTTCTTT. The encoded protein is CASSLPEAEAFF.

The chain is built from TRBV6-4 and TRBJ1-1, with 7 bases aligning to TRBD1. There are 13 residues in the CDR3. Unmatched junction bases numbered 5, after V lost 2 bases and J lost 8 bases. Germline V gene sequence: CDR1 MRHNA, CDR2 SNTAGT. This CDR3 reads CASSDRDRGEAFF. The CDR3 region has the DNA TGTGCCAGCAGTGACCGGGACAGAGGGGAAGCTTTCTTT.

The rearrangement links TRBV7-7 to TRBJ2-5; 8 bases fit TRBD2. In germline, CDR1 is SSHAT, CDR2 FNYEAQ (reference sequence). The CDR3 is made up of 15 amino acids. Unmatched junction bases numbered 4, after V lost 0 bases and J lost 4 bases. DNA for the CDR3: TGTGCCAGCAGCTTAGCGGCGGGAGGAGGAGAGACCCAGTACTTC. It translates to CASSLAAGGGETQYF.

The chain combines TRBV19 with TRBJ1-2; 10 bases fit TRBD1. J lost 4 bases, V lost 5 bases, and 4 bases had no gene match. CDR3 size: 14 residues. Germline assignment: CDR1 LNHDA and CDR2 SQIVND (reference sequence). This CDR3 is CASSGDRGVYGYTF. The DNA of the CDR3 is TGTGCCAGTAGTGGGGACAGGGGAGTCTATGGCTACACCTTC.

This chain joins TRBV4-3 and TRBJ1-1; D unclear. Germline assignment: CDR1 LGHNA and CDR2 YSLEER. Trimming shortened V by 2 bases and J by 5 bases, and 12 bases separated the two germline ends. The CDR3 is 14 amino acids. The CDR3 DNA reads TGCGCCAGCAGCCAAACCCACAGCACTACTGAAGCTTTCTTT. Translating gives CASSQTHSTTEAFF.

V usage is TRBV6-6 and J usage is TRBJ2-2; no firm D call. The ends were cut back, 5 bases at V and 4 bases at J, with 8 bases in the middle. Per the germline V gene, CDR1 is MNHNY and CDR2 is SVGAGI (reference sequence). This CDR3 has 13 amino acids. The CDR3 region is CASSLFVTGELFF. The CDR3 DNA reads as TGTGCCAGCAGTCTCTTCGTCACCGGGGAGCTGTTTTTT.

Here the CDR3 DNA reads TGTGCCAGCAGCTTTAATGTCCGGGGCTATGGCTACACCTTC. Its protein is CASSFNVRGYGYTF. The chain has TRBV5-6 and TRBJ1-2, with D hard to call. Germline V lookup: CDR1 SGHDT, CDR2 YYEEEE. V was clipped by 2 bases and J by 4 bases, with 12 bases between them. The CDR3 contains 14 residues.

The genes are TRBV28 and TRBJ1-5; 7 positions agree with TRBD1. This CDR3 contains 14 residues. Germline V gene data show CDR1 as MDHEN and CDR2 as SYDVKM. The ends lost 6 bases at V and 3 bases at J; junction bases unmatched: 5. As DNA, the CDR3 is TGTGCCAGCAGCGGGACAGCTGACAATCAGCCCCAGCATTTT. It specifies CASSGTADNQPQHF.